In its sample, the clone carrying this T cell receptor beta chain was seen once. The antigen is undetermined. Every donor, a Caucasian adult, lived in Nashville, Tennessee. V shed 6 bases, J shed 1 base, and the junction held 14 bases outside the gene matches. In germline, CDR1 is LGHNA, CDR2 YSLEER. The CDR3 loop spans 17 amino acids. This sample is part of a study of shared clonotypes between healthy human individuals. Background on the study: Three CD4 naive, three CD4 memory, two CD8 naive and one CD8 memory plate were used per donor.

Assay used: immunoSEQ multiplex PCR; TCRdb lists only in-frame clones, some missing. The data contain just over 2,000,000 clones, 85% to 95% of them singletons. Study-level points and caveats: Rarefaction gave evidence that sorted-subset sequencing remained incomplete despite large depth. Compared with clonotypes that all four donors shared, non-shared clonotypes had lower generation probabilities.

The sequencing input was naive CD4+ T cells sorted from blood. Documented subset: CD45RA+ positively selected. The chain is built from TRBV4-3 and TRBJ1-2, with 7 nucleotides matching TRBD1. The sequence came from a man aged 18 to 29 in good health. The CDR3 sequence is CASSQIRDSEINYGYTF. The CDR3, as DNA: TGCGCCAGCAGTCAAATCCGGGACAGCGAGATTAACTATGGCTACACCTTC.